Following are 31 T cell receptor beta chains from one sample sequenced in a study of T cell responses to AZD1222 COVID-19 vaccine. Assay used: immunoSEQ multiplex PCR; TCRdb lists only in-frame clones, some missing. Counted here are about 86,000 clones, under 95% occurring once; the ten biggest clones make up approximately 3%. The material was peripheral blood, obtained on day 0 of AZD1222 vaccination. The receptors were sampled from an adult in good health.

The V call is TRBV5-1, the J call TRBJ2-1; D is perhaps TRBD2 (5 bases). Germline V gene data show CDR1 as SGHRS and CDR2 as YFSETQ. Trimming left V 4 bases short and J 7 bases short, with 12 bases between. The length of the CDR3 is 13 residues. CDR3 nucleotides: TGCGCCAGCAGCCCAACTAGTACGAATGAGCAGTTCTTC. Residues: CASSPTSTNEQFF.

The table lists this clone with a count of one. V is TRBV5-6 and J is TRBJ1-2, with a tentative D call TRBD1 (5 bases). There are 14 residues in the CDR3. V was cut by 3 bases and J by 2 bases, with 11 bases left in between. CDR1 is SGHDT and CDR2 is YYEEEE in the germline V gene. CDR3 sequence: CASSSGEPNYGYTF. The CDR3 DNA reads TGTGCCAGCAGCTCGGGGGAGCCCAACTATGGCTACACCTTC.

This clone was seen once. This rearrangement joins TRBV5-1 to TRBJ2-3, with D possibly matching TRBD1 (5 bases). The CDR3 runs to 14 residues. V was shortened by 3 bases and J by 2 bases, with 10 bases between the two germline ends. Germline V gene data show CDR1 as SGHRS and CDR2 as YFSETQ. CDR3 loop: CASSYRQNTDTQYF. The CDR3 region has the DNA TGCGCCAGCAGCTACAGACAGAACACAGATACGCAGTATTTT. Full variable domain (rest looked up from reference TRBV5-1 and TRBJ2-3): KAGVTQTPRYLIKTRGQQVTLSCSPISGHRSVSWYQQTPGQGLQFLFEYFSETQRNKGNFPGRFSGRQFSNSRSEMNVSTLELGDSALYLCASSYRQNTDTQYFGPGTRLTVL.

Comment on this clone: One end of the junction is discordant with germline, which a read error may explain. The chain recombines TRBV11-3 with TRBJ2-7; 12 nucleotides agree with TRBD2. The germline V gene has CDR1 SGHNT and CDR2 YENEEA. This CDR3 spans 14 amino acids. Here the CDR3 reads CASNLLAGGYEQYF. CDR3 nucleotides: TGTGCCAGCAACTTACTAGCGGGGGGCTACGAGCAGTACTTC.

About this clone: The same CDR3 is also encoded by other DNA sequences in this sample. This rearrangement joins TRBV27 to TRBJ1-1, with D hard to call. The CDR3 has 13 amino acids. The V and J ends lost 5 bases and 1 base respectively, with 8 bases between them. Germline assignment: CDR1 MNHEY and CDR2 SMNVEV (reference sequence). The CDR3 sequence is CASSLGSNTEAFF. CDR3 bases: TGTGCCAGCAGTCTCGGTTCGAACACTGAAGCTTTCTTT.

The chain recombines TRBV28 with TRBJ1-1; D unresolved. Trimming stripped 10 bases from V and 6 bases from J, with 21 bases between. The CDR3 is made up of 14 amino acids. Germline V lookup: CDR1 MDHEN, CDR2 SYDVKM. The chain's CDR3 is CATQRSATRAEAFF. CDR3 sequence (DNA): TGTGCCACCCAGAGGTCGGCCACACGGGCTGAAGCTTTCTTT.

V gene TRBV19 combines with J gene TRBJ2-7; 9 bases agree with TRBD1. The CDR3 runs 15 residues. Germline lookup yields CDR1 LNHDA and CDR2 SQIVND (reference sequence). V was pared by 2 bases and J by 4 bases, with 6 bases of the junction left unmatched. The CDR3 is CASSIIGTGMYEQYF. In DNA, the CDR3 is TGTGCCAGTAGTATAATTGGGACAGGGATGTACGAGCAGTACTTC.

The chain combines TRBV18 with TRBJ2-1, with D possibly called TRBD1 or TRBD2 (5 bases each). CDR1 and CDR2 (germline): KGHSH, LQKENI. V was cut by 8 bases and J by 3 bases, with 17 bases left in between. This CDR3 spans 15 amino acids. Written as DNA, the CDR3 is TGTGCCAGCCATCTGATGGGGGTCGGCTACAATGAGCAGTTCTTC. Protein product: CASHLMGVGYNEQFF.

In DNA, the CDR3 is TGTGCCAGCAGCTCTCGCCGGGACTTGGAGACCCAGTACTTC. Protein sequence: CASSSRRDLETQYF. The chain joins TRBV11-2 to TRBJ2-5; possible D gene TRBD2, 6 bases. Germline CDR1 is SGHAT and CDR2 is FQNNGV. CDR3 size: 14 residues. With 4 bases removed from V and 5 bases from J, the gap between germline ends came to 14 bases.

This clone appeared once. The V call is TRBV14, the J call TRBJ2-1; TRBD1 aligns across 7 bases. This CDR3 has 16 residues. The V gene's germline CDR1 is SGHDN and CDR2 FVKESK. Trimming removed 2 bases from V and 9 bases from J; junction bases left unmatched: 13. Here the CDR3 reads CASSQPAGTVASEQFF. The DNA of the CDR3 is TGTGCCAGCAGCCAACCCGCCGGGACAGTGGCCAGTGAGCAGTTCTTC.

The table lists this clone with a count of one. The chain is built from TRBV3-1 (or the pseudogene TRBV3-2) and TRBJ1-3; D unclear. CDR3 length equals 14 residues. Trimming pared 1 base from V and 10 bases from J, leaving 14 bases between. CDR1 and CDR2 from the germline V gene are LGHDT and YNNKEL (reference sequence). The CDR3 reads CASSQVFPGGTIYF. CDR3 coding DNA: TGTGCCAGCAGCCAAGTATTCCCCGGAGGGACCATATATTTT.

The rearrangement joins TRBV5-8 to TRBJ1-2; no definite D call. Trimming removed 4 bases at V and 2 bases at J, with 15 bases between. Per germline, CDR1 SGHTS and CDR2 YDEGEE. The CDR3 extends over 15 amino acids. The CDR3 spells CASSRGGVSNYGYTF. The CDR3 coding sequence is TGTGCCAGCAGCCGAGGTGGGGTTTCGAACTATGGCTACACCTTC.

The gene calls are TRBV25-1 and TRBJ1-1, with D unclear. The germline V gene has CDR1 MGHDK and CDR2 SYGVNS. This CDR3 contains 14 residues. The V gene lost 4 bases and the J gene lost 0 bases, with 9 bases spanning the gap. CDR3 protein: CASSASYMNTEAFF. Written as DNA, the CDR3 is TGTGCCAGCAGTGCCAGTTACATGAACACTGAAGCTTTCTTT.

This clone was observed a few times. The V call is TRBV20-1, the J call TRBJ1-1, with D unclear. Trimming took off 7 bases at V and 1 base at J, with 7 bases between the two ends. The length of the CDR3 is 11 residues. Germline V gene lookup returns CDR1 DFQATT and CDR2 SNEGSKA (reference sequence). CDR3 amino acids: CSVLGNTEAFF. In DNA, the CDR3 is TGCAGTGTACTGGGGAACACTGAAGCTTTCTTT.

The V and J genes are TRBV2 and TRBJ1-3; D unclear. The germline gives CDR1 SNHLY, CDR2 FYNNEI. This CDR3 comprises 15 residues. The V end lost 2 bases, the J end lost 0 bases, and 8 bases lay between the germline ends. The CDR3 loop is CASSEMAASGNTIYF. The CDR3 DNA sequence: TGTGCCAGCAGTGAAATGGCAGCCTCTGGAAACACCATATATTTT.

The CDR3 sequence is CASSPRTGGSDTQYF. The CDR3 region has the DNA TGTGCCAGCAGCCCGAGGACAGGGGGATCAGATACGCAGTATTTT. J is TRBJ2-3 and V is TRBV11-3; 10 nucleotides align to TRBD1. CDR3 length: 15 residues. Germline CDR1 and CDR2: SGHNT and YENEEA. With 5 bases clipped from V and 4 bases from J, the junction kept 6 bases outside the gene matches.

Comment on this clone: A junction boundary mismatches the germline segment, possibly from a read error. This rearrangement joins TRBV2 to TRBJ2-4, with 10 bases fitting TRBD2. In germline, CDR1 is SNHLY, CDR2 FYNNEI. CDR3 length: 14 residues. CDR3 protein: CGIAGGLAKNIQYF. As DNA, the CDR3 is TGCGGGATAGCGGGGGGCTTAGCCAAAAACATTCAGTACTTC.

V gene TRBV7-9 combines with J gene TRBJ1-5; 7 nucleotides align to TRBD1. In germline, CDR1 is SEHNR, CDR2 FQNEAQ (reference sequence). The CDR3 has 14 amino acids. The V and J ends lost 4 bases and 7 bases, in that order; junction bases with no gene match: 7. The CDR3 protein is CASSSSTGTQPQHF. In DNA, the CDR3 is TGTGCCAGCAGCTCCTCGACAGGGACCCAGCCCCAGCATTTT.

The V gene is TRBV7-2, the J gene TRBJ2-2; no clear D. Trimming took 5 bases from V and 3 from J, leaving 16 bases between them. This CDR3 is 16 amino acids long. CDR1 is SGHTA, CDR2 FQGNSA, per germline. CDR3 residues: CASSGVWAADTGELFF. CDR3 in DNA: TGTGCCAGCAGCGGAGTTTGGGCGGCCGACACCGGGGAGCTGTTTTTT. The full variable domain, with the rest looked up from reference TRBV7-2 and TRBJ2-2, is GAGVSQSPSNKVTEKGKDVELRCDPISGHTALYWYRQSLGQGLEFLIYFQGNSAPDKSGLPSDRFSAERTGGSVSTLTIQRTQQEDSAVYLCASSGVWAADTGELFFGEGSRLTVL.

The J gene is TRBJ1-1, the V gene TRBV19; no firm D call. V lost 5 bases, J lost 3 bases, and 10 bases lay in between. Germline V gene sequence: CDR1 LNHDA, CDR2 SQIVND (reference sequence). This CDR3 comprises 13 residues. In nucleotides, the CDR3 is TGTGCCAGTAGTCCGAACAGATACACTGAAGCTTTCTTT. Amino acid sequence: CASSPNRYTEAFF.

The CDR3 loop is CASSLEDRVGNTIYF. In nucleotides, the CDR3 is TGTGCCAGCTCACTAGAAGACAGGGTTGGAAACACCATATATTTT. This chain joins TRBV18 and TRBJ1-3; TRBD1 matches at 7 bases. CDR3 length: 15 amino acids. After removal of 4 bases from V and 3 bases from J, the junction contained 6 bases not matched to a gene. Germline V CDR1 and CDR2: KGHSH, LQKENI.

This chain links TRBV5-5 with TRBJ1-1; weak D call: TRBD1 (5 bases). The germline V and J ends were trimmed by 1 base and 2 bases, with 15 bases remaining between them. Germline V gene data show CDR1 as SGHKS and CDR2 as YYEKEE (reference sequence). The CDR3 runs to 16 residues. CDR3: CASSLRPGNINTEAFF. The CDR3 nucleotides read TGTGCCAGCAGCTTGAGGCCAGGGAACATTAACACTGAAGCTTTCTTT.

The V call is TRBV10-1, the J call TRBJ1-1; D gene ambiguous. Germline CDR1 is WNHNN and CDR2 is SYGVQD (reference sequence). V lost 0 bases and J 5 bases, leaving 16 bases between the germline ends. CDR3 length: 16 residues. This chain's CDR3 is CASSESREFSRTEAFF. CDR3 in DNA: TGCGCCAGCAGTGAGTCAAGGGAATTTTCAAGGACTGAAGCTTTCTTT.

J is TRBJ2-7 and V is TRBV11-2; D unclear. The CDR3 is made up of 14 amino acids. CDR1 and CDR2 (germline): SGHAT, FQNNGV. The V end was cut by 1 base, the J end by 7 bases, with 14 bases between. CDR3 sequence reads: CASSLVILPQEQYF. As DNA, the CDR3 is TGTGCCAGCAGCTTAGTTATACTACCCCAGGAGCAGTACTTC.

In this sample, this clone turned up a few times. V is TRBV2 and J is TRBJ2-2; D is ambiguous. The V and J ends lost 2 bases and 1 base respectively, with 5 bases between them. Germline loops: CDR1 SNHLY, CDR2 FYNNEI. The CDR3 has 14 residues. The DNA for the CDR3 is TGTGCCAGCAGTGAAACCAAGAACACCGGGGAGCTGTTTTTT. Its translation: CASSETKNTGELFF.

This clone was observed a single time. V and J are TRBV18 and TRBJ2-7, with 8 nucleotides matching TRBD1. The CDR3 is 15 residues long. Losses at the gene ends were 3 bases for V and 4 bases for J; bases not matched to a gene: 8. Germline V gene sequence: CDR1 KGHSH, CDR2 LQKENI. The CDR3 DNA follows: TGTGCCAGCTCACCGACCCCAGGGGGCATATACGAGCAGTACTTC. Translation: CASSPTPGGIYEQYF.

The rearrangement joins TRBV10-3 to TRBJ2-7; TRBD1 aligns across 7 bases. The junction had 15 bases not matched to a gene; V was cut back by 2 bases and J by 5 bases. The CDR3 is 17 amino acids. CDR1 and CDR2 from the germline V gene are ENHRY and SYGVKD. CDR3 DNA: TGTGCCATCAGTGAGGGGTGGGCCACAGGGGTCGCGGACGAGCAGTACTTC. Encoded protein: CAISEGWATGVADEQYF.

This clone was seen only once. The chain joins TRBV5-1 to TRBJ1-1, with D perhaps matching TRBD1 (6 bases). The CDR3 spans 17 residues. The V and J ends lost 0 bases and 1 base respectively, with 16 bases between them. Germline V gives CDR1 SGHRS, CDR2 YFSETQ. Here the CDR3 reads CASSLALQGHQNTEAFF. In DNA, the CDR3 is TGCGCCAGCAGCTTGGCCTTACAGGGACATCAGAACACTGAAGCTTTCTTT.

This chain links TRBV2 with TRBJ2-2; D remains ambiguous. Germline loops: CDR1 SNHLY, CDR2 FYNNEI. V was shortened by 7 bases and J by 4 bases, with 10 bases between the two germline ends. The CDR3 length is 13 residues. CDR3 nucleotides: TGTGCCAGCATGGGTAAAGTCACCGGGGAGCTGTTTTTT. It specifies CASMGKVTGELFF.

The chain combines TRBV5-1 with TRBJ2-2; D may match TRBD1 or TRBD2 (5 bases each). The V gene's germline CDR1 is SGHRS and CDR2 YFSETQ. The CDR3 runs to 16 residues. With 9 bases removed from V and 2 bases from J, the gap between germline ends came to 20 bases. In DNA form, the CDR3 reads TGCGCCACCGCGCTCGGGACCTCTGCAAACACCGGGGAGCTGTTTTTT. Translated: CATALGTSANTGELFF.

CDR3 sequence (DNA): TGTGCCAGCAGTTACGGGGGGGCATCCTACAATGAGCAGTTCTTC. Residues: CASSYGGASYNEQFF. The V gene is TRBV6-5, the J gene TRBJ2-1; D is possibly TRBD2 (7 bases). From germline, CDR1 is MNHEY and CDR2 SVGAGI. CDR3 size: 15 residues. Trimming took off 2 bases at V and 1 base at J, with 9 bases between the two ends.